The 9 T cell receptor beta chains below were found in one sample sequenced in a study of blood T cell repertoires in COVID-19. Using immunoSEQ multiplex PCR, the repertoire was profiled, and TCRdb retains in-frame clones only, with some absent. In the table there are roughly 60,000 clones, over 80% of which are singletons. The material sequenced was peripheral blood. The source is a woman aged 80 or older with acute or convalescent COVID-19.

This clone was picked up a small number of times. This chain links TRBV19 with TRBJ1-5; a weak D match, TRBD1 (6 bases). Germline V gene sequence: CDR1 LNHDA, CDR2 SQIVND (reference sequence). The CDR3 runs to 15 residues. Between the trimmed V and J ends, which lost 4 bases and 0 bases, there was a span of 10 bases. CDR3 sequence: CASSRQGNSNQPQHF. CDR3 DNA sequence: TGTGCCAGTAGTAGGCAGGGGAATAGCAATCAGCCCCAGCATTTT. The full variable domain, its missing parts supplied by reference TRBV19 and TRBJ1-5, is DGGITQSPKYLFRKEGQNVTLSCEQNLNHDAMYWYRQDPGQGLRLIYYSQIVNDFQKGDIAEGYSVSREKKESFPLTVTSAQKNPTAFYLCASSRQGNSNQPQHFGDGTRLSIL.

The CDR3 protein is CASSGPGGNQPQHF. The DNA for the CDR3 is TGTGCCAGCAGCGGGCCCGGGGGGAATCAGCCCCAGCATTTT. V usage is TRBV9 and J usage is TRBJ1-5; D is perhaps TRBD1 (5 bases). Germline V gene lookup returns CDR1 SGDLS and CDR2 YYNGEE. With 3 bases removed from V and 4 bases from J, the gap between germline ends came to 11 bases. The CDR3 spans 14 residues.

This clone was seen more than once but under ten times. The same CDR3 is also encoded by other DNA sequences in this sample. V and J are TRBV27 and TRBJ1-2; 9 bases fit TRBD1. Germline V gene data show CDR1 as MNHEY and CDR2 as SMNVEV (reference sequence). The CDR3 has 15 residues. J lost 3 bases, V lost 8 bases, and 10 bases had no gene match. The CDR3 coding sequence is TGTGCCAGCCGACGTCCGGGACAGGGAGACTATGGCTACACCTTC. It yields the protein CASRRPGQGDYGYTF.

V is TRBV18 and J is TRBJ2-3; D is unresolved. The CDR3 is 14 amino acids. Germline values: CDR1 KGHSH, CDR2 LQKENI. V was pared by 6 bases and J by 1 base, with 11 bases between. The CDR3, as DNA: TGTGCCAGCTCCCATACTGCGGGCACAGATACGCAGTATTTT. Its protein is CASSHTAGTDTQYF.

The genes are TRBV27 and TRBJ1-2; D unresolved. Germline V gives CDR1 MNHEY, CDR2 SMNVEV (reference sequence). The CDR3 is made up of 13 amino acids. The germline V and J ends were trimmed by 2 bases and 3 bases, with 7 bases remaining between them. CDR3 nucleotides: TGTGCCAGCAGTTTAGCGGCTGACTATGGCTACACCTTC. Residues: CASSLAADYGYTF.

The chain recombines TRBV28 with TRBJ1-5; D is perhaps TRBD1 (6 bases). The V and J ends lost 5 bases and 4 bases respectively, with 15 bases between them. This CDR3 is built from 15 residues. From germline, CDR1 is MDHEN and CDR2 SYDVKM. The CDR3 sequence: CASSPTGWANQPQHF. As DNA, the CDR3 is TGTGCCAGCAGTCCAACAGGGTGGGCAAATCAGCCCCAGCATTTT.

The rearrangement joins TRBV29-1 to TRBJ1-1, with a weak D call TRBD1 (5 bases). The CDR3 is made up of 13 amino acids. V lost 6 bases, J lost 3 bases, and 14 bases lay in between. Per the germline V gene, CDR1 is SQVTM and CDR2 is ANQGSEA. The CDR3 here is CSVDAGADTEAFF. The CDR3 DNA reads as TGCAGCGTGGATGCTGGGGCTGACACTGAAGCTTTCTTT.

This clone was counted only a few times. This chain links TRBV4-1 with TRBJ1-1; D is uncertain. CDR1 and CDR2 (germline): MGHRA, YSYEKL. CDR3 length: 16 residues. Trimming stripped 2 bases from V and 4 bases from J, with 17 bases between. The CDR3 protein is CASSQPQKTAGTEAFF. For the CDR3, the DNA is TGCGCCAGCAGCCAACCCCAAAAGACCGCGGGCACTGAAGCTTTCTTT.

V gene TRBV7-9 combines with J gene TRBJ2-7; 7 bases align to TRBD1. This CDR3 is 14 amino acids long. Per germline, CDR1 SEHNR and CDR2 FQNEAQ (reference sequence). The CDR3 bases are TGTGTCGCAGCCCGGGACAGCCCCCCCTACGAGCAGTACTTC. The encoded protein is CVAARDSPPYEQYF.